These 24 T cell receptor beta chains were all obtained from the same sample, sequenced in a study of blood T cell repertoires in COVID-19. Only in-frame clones appear in the TCRdb table, and some are missing; sequencing was by immunoSEQ multiplex PCR. There are 180,000 or so clones in the sample; about 81% occur only once, and approximately 12% lies in the top ten. The sequencing input was peripheral blood. The receptor set was obtained from a woman aged 80 or older with COVID-19, enrolled during active disease.

This clone was detected a few times. The J gene is TRBJ1-2, the V gene TRBV6-2 or TRBV6-3; 8 nucleotides line up with TRBD1. V lost 6 bases, J lost 7 bases, and 13 bases stayed unmatched. CDR1 is MNHEY and CDR2 is SVGEGT in the germline V gene. CDR3 size: 15 residues. The CDR3 loop reads CASSAGQARFGGYTF. The CDR3 region has the DNA TGTGCCAGCAGCGCGGGACAGGCCCGTTTTGGTGGCTACACCTTC.

The V and J genes are TRBV7-9 and TRBJ1-2; a possible D gene is TRBD1 (5 bases). The V and J ends lost 5 bases and 3 bases respectively, with 16 bases between them. The CDR3 totals 15 residues. Per the germline V gene, CDR1 is SEHNR and CDR2 is FQNEAQ (reference sequence). CDR3 DNA sequence: TGTGCCAGCAGCCCTGCGTCGGGGGGAGACTATGGCTACACCTTC. The encoded protein is CASSPASGGDYGYTF.

This clone was seen many times. CDR3 bases: TGTGCCAGCAGCTTACCCCACTCTGGGGCCAACGTCCTGACTTTC. This codes for CASSLPHSGANVLTF. The rearrangement uses TRBV7-3 and TRBJ2-6; D is unresolved. In germline, CDR1 is SGHTA, CDR2 FQGTGA. V was clipped by 2 bases and J by 0 bases, with 5 bases between them. The CDR3 runs to 15 residues.

The genes are TRBV19 and TRBJ2-2, with a possible D match to TRBD1 (5 bases). In germline, CDR1 is LNHDA, CDR2 SQIVND (reference sequence). Deletions cut 3 bases from V and 2 bases from J, with 7 bases between. This CDR3 is 14 amino acids long. CDR3 sequence: CASSITGNTGELFF. The CDR3 coding sequence is TGTGCCAGTAGTATTACAGGCAACACCGGGGAGCTGTTTTTT.

The chain carries TRBV19 and TRBJ1-2, with no clear D. CDR3 length equals 12 residues. Per the germline V gene, CDR1 is LNHDA and CDR2 is SQIVND (reference sequence). V was shortened by 1 base and J by 8 bases, with 8 bases between the two germline ends. This CDR3 is CASSIVGGGYTF. The CDR3 DNA sequence: TGTGCCAGTAGTATAGTGGGAGGAGGCTACACCTTC. Full variable domain (remainder filled in from reference TRBV19 and TRBJ1-2): DGGITQSPKYLFRKEGQNVTLSCEQNLNHDAMYWYRQDPGQGLRLIYYSQIVNDFQKGDIAEGYSVSREKKESFPLTVTSAQKNPTAFYLCASSIVGGGYTFGSGTRLTVV.

The chain uses TRBV27 and TRBJ1-1; a weak D match, TRBD1 (5 bases). Germline assignment: CDR1 MNHEY and CDR2 SMNVEV (reference sequence). Trimming pared 3 bases from V and 3 bases from J, leaving 8 bases between. The CDR3 length is 13 residues. CDR3 region: CASSFGGYTEAFF. CDR3 sequence (DNA): TGTGCCAGCAGTTTCGGGGGTTACACTGAAGCTTTCTTT.

The chain couples TRBV7-2 to TRBJ2-7; the D is unclear. This CDR3 has 16 amino acids. CDR1 is SGHTA and CDR2 is FQGNSA in the germline V gene. The V gene lost 2 bases and the J gene lost 2 bases, with 16 bases spanning the gap. The CDR3 DNA reads as TGTGCCAGCAGCTTATCGTTCGGAGTGCTTGCCTACGAGCAGTACTTC. Amino acids: CASSLSFGVLAYEQYF. Full variable domain (outside the CDR3, taken from reference TRBV7-2 and TRBJ2-7): GAGVSQSPSNKVTEKGKDVELRCDPISGHTALYWYRQSLGQGLEFLIYFQGNSAPDKSGLPSDRFSAERTGGSVSTLTIQRTQQEDSAVYLCASSLSFGVLAYEQYFGPGTRLTVT.

This chain links TRBV19 with TRBJ1-1; tentatively, D is TRBD1 (6 bases). The CDR3 length is 14 residues. V lost 6 bases to trimming and J lost 4 bases, with 15 bases between them. The germline gives CDR1 LNHDA, CDR2 SQIVND (reference sequence). The chain's CDR3 is CASRLTGESTEAFF. DNA of the CDR3: TGTGCCAGTAGGTTGACAGGAGAGAGCACTGAAGCTTTCTTT. The variable domain in full, with the rest retrieved from reference TRBV19 and TRBJ1-1, is DGGITQSPKYLFRKEGQNVTLSCEQNLNHDAMYWYRQDPGQGLRLIYYSQIVNDFQKGDIAEGYSVSREKKESFPLTVTSAQKNPTAFYLCASRLTGESTEAFFGQGTRLTVV.

The rearrangement joins TRBV28 to TRBJ1-2; the D is unclear. There are 14 residues in the CDR3. Germline CDR1 and CDR2: MDHEN and SYDVKM. V was pared by 5 bases and J by 0 bases, with 10 bases between. CDR3 sequence (DNA): TGTGCCAGCAGTACAAGCGGGGCTAACTATGGCTACACCTTC. Amino acid sequence: CASSTSGANYGYTF.

This clone was observed many times. The chain is built from TRBV5-1 and TRBJ1-3; unclear D gene. V was clipped by 2 bases and J by 0 bases, with 6 bases between them. There are 14 residues in the CDR3. CDR1 SGHRS and CDR2 YFSETQ come from the germline V gene. The CDR3 reads CASSFGRSGNTIYF. CDR3 bases: TGCGCCAGCAGCTTTGGCCGCTCTGGAAACACCATATATTTT.

The chain is built from TRBV2 and TRBJ2-7, with D perhaps matching TRBD2 (6 bases). V dropped 2 bases and J dropped 8 bases, with 16 bases sitting between them. CDR3 length: 14 residues. Per the germline V gene, CDR1 is SNHLY and CDR2 is FYNNEI. The CDR3 region is CASSELGTFLKQYF. For the CDR3, the DNA is TGTGCCAGCAGTGAATTGGGGACTTTCCTGAAGCAGTACTTC.

This clone was counted a single time. The chain combines TRBV2 with TRBJ2-7; tentatively, D is TRBD2 (7 bases). The CDR3 is made up of 14 amino acids. Germline loops: CDR1 SNHLY, CDR2 FYNNEI. The CDR3 here is CGGAPRGPSYEQYF. The CDR3 DNA follows: TGTGGGGGGGCGCCGCGGGGGCCCTCCTACGAGCAGTACTTC.

The chain carries TRBV7-2 and TRBJ2-1; D is perhaps TRBD2 (6 bases). CDR1 and CDR2 from the germline V gene are SGHTA and FQGNSA. CDR3 length: 15 residues. V was shortened by 8 bases and J by 0 bases, with 14 bases between the two germline ends. Here the CDR3 reads CASGWDGGSYNEQFF. CDR3 DNA: TGTGCCAGCGGGTGGGACGGGGGCTCCTACAATGAGCAGTTCTTC.

This clone turned up a few times. V is TRBV4-1 and J is TRBJ1-5; D is perhaps TRBD1 (5 bases). The CDR3 has 15 residues. With 0 bases removed from V and 5 bases from J, the gap between germline ends came to 11 bases. Germline V gene data show CDR1 as MGHRA and CDR2 as YSYEKL. Here the CDR3 DNA reads TGCGCCAGCAGCCAAGAAGGGCAGGGTGATCAGCCCCAGCATTTT. The encoded protein is CASSQEGQGDQPQHF.

There are a few counts of this clone. The gene calls are TRBV2 and TRBJ2-2; 9 bases align to TRBD2. The germline CDR1 and CDR2 sequences are SNHLY and FYNNEI. This CDR3 is built from 16 residues. J lost 7 bases, V lost 5 bases, and 11 bases had no gene match. Here the CDR3 reads CASSLSGSRWGGELFF. The CDR3 region has the DNA TGTGCCAGCAGTCTTAGCGGGAGTAGATGGGGCGGGGAGCTGTTTTTT.

This chain joins TRBV3-1 (or the pseudogene TRBV3-2) and TRBJ1-2, with 7 bases matching TRBD1. The CDR3 covers 15 residues. With 3 bases clipped from V and 0 bases from J, the junction kept 4 bases outside the gene matches. In germline, CDR1 is LGHDT, CDR2 YNNKEL (reference sequence). The CDR3 sequence is CASSQAGTANYGYTF. For the CDR3, the DNA is TGTGCCAGCAGCCAGGCCGGGACAGCTAACTATGGCTACACCTTC.

CDR3 loop: CASSSEPSAVGAGELFF. As DNA, the CDR3 is TGTGCCAGCAGCTCCGAACCTTCAGCGGTCGGTGCCGGGGAGCTGTTTTTT. The rearrangement uses TRBV7-2 and TRBJ2-2; a weak D match, TRBD2 (5 bases). CDR3 length: 17 residues. Looked up from germline, CDR1 is SGHTA and CDR2 is FQGNSA. Trimming shortened V by 4 bases and J by 6 bases, and 21 bases separated the two germline ends. The whole variable domain, filled in from reference TRBV7-2 and TRBJ2-2, reads GAGVSQSPSNKVTEKGKDVELRCDPISGHTALYWYRQSLGQGLEFLIYFQGNSAPDKSGLPSDRFSAERTGGSVSTLTIQRTQQEDSAVYLCASSSEPSAVGAGELFFGEGSRLTVL.

V is TRBV5-4 and J is TRBJ2-7, with 10 positions matching TRBD1. This CDR3 comprises 15 residues. From germline, CDR1 is SGHNT and CDR2 YYREEE (reference sequence). The J segment lost 3 bases and the V segment lost 0 bases, leaving 3 bases of the junction unmatched. The CDR3 is CASSLEGTGDYEQYF. DNA of the CDR3: TGTGCCAGCAGCTTGGAAGGGACAGGGGACTACGAGCAGTACTTC.

The chain is built from TRBV11-3 and TRBJ2-1; 10 bases match TRBD2. The CDR3 length is 15 residues. The V segment lost 3 bases and the J segment 4 bases; nucleotides outside the gene matches: 3. The germline CDR1 and CDR2 sequences are SGHNT and YENEEA. CDR3 amino acids: CASSFSGGNYNEQFF. The CDR3 coding sequence is TGTGCCAGCAGCTTTAGCGGGGGGAATTACAATGAGCAGTTCTTC.

This clone was picked up a small number of times. This chain uses TRBV19 with TRBJ1-5; 8 bases align to TRBD1. Germline V gives CDR1 LNHDA, CDR2 SQIVND (reference sequence). CDR3 size: 15 residues. Germline trimming cut 8 bases from V and 2 bases from J; bases unmatched to any gene: 8. Here the CDR3 DNA reads TGTGCCAGTGAGAAGGTGGGACAGGGCAATCAGCCCCAGCATTTT. This gives the protein CASEKVGQGNQPQHF.

The gene calls are TRBV5-4 and TRBJ2-5; 7 bases align to TRBD1. Per germline, CDR1 SGHNT and CDR2 YYREEE (reference sequence). The CDR3 consists of 16 residues. Unmatched junction bases numbered 13, after V lost 3 bases and J lost 5 bases. CDR3 in amino acids: CASSYLTRGLGETQYF. The CDR3 DNA reads TGTGCCAGCAGCTACCTCACTAGGGGGCTGGGGGAGACCCAGTACTTC.

This chain links TRBV2 with TRBJ1-2, with D possibly TRBD1 on 6 matching bases. This CDR3 contains 12 residues. Germline values: CDR1 SNHLY, CDR2 FYNNEI. V dropped 6 bases and J dropped 6 bases, with 11 bases sitting between them. This CDR3 reads CASRRGGDGYTF. The CDR3 DNA reads as TGTGCCAGCAGGAGGGGGGGGGATGGCTACACCTTC.

This chain uses TRBV18 with TRBJ2-7, with D possibly matching TRBD1 (6 bases). This CDR3 region has 15 residues. Germline-derived CDR1 and CDR2 are KGHSH and LQKENI. V was trimmed by 3 bases and J by 3 bases, leaving 15 bases between them. DNA of the CDR3: TGTGCCAGCTCACCGAAGGCAGGGGATTACTACGAGCAGTACTTC. Translation gives CASSPKAGDYYEQYF.

The J gene is TRBJ1-1, the V gene TRBV2; D is perhaps TRBD1 (6 bases). V shed 6 bases and J shed 5 bases, with 16 bases lying between them. CDR1 and CDR2 from the germline V gene are SNHLY and FYNNEI. This CDR3 has 14 residues. The CDR3 DNA sequence: TGTGCCAGCAGGGGGAACAGGGAGGGGACTGAAGCTTTCTTT. Protein sequence: CASRGNREGTEAFF.